The 30 T cell receptor beta chains listed next were all sequenced from one sample in a study of vaccination effects on CD4 cells after COVID-19. The table came from immunoSEQ multiplex PCR; TCRdb's copy has only in-frame clones and leaves some out. The repertoire holds tens of thousands of clones, about 74% seen once, with about 2.3% in the top ten. It was after roughly ten days of culture that CD4+ T cells were isolated. Participants got two doses of BNT162b2 or mRNA-1273 vaccine. These receptors have no identified antigens. Sequencing used CD4+ T cells from PBMCs cultured without peptide, obtained after COVID-19 vaccination. The receptors here all came from a human donor who received a COVID-19 vaccine.

This clone appeared a few times. The chain combines TRBV11-2 with TRBJ2-7; 8 nucleotides match TRBD1. CDR1 is SGHAT and CDR2 is FQNNGV in the germline V gene. Trimming removed 1 base from V and 3 bases from J; junction bases left unmatched: 8. This CDR3 is 16 amino acids long. The CDR3 DNA is TGTGCCAGCAGCTTAGGCCCAGGGGGCTCCTACTACGAGCAGTACGTC. Amino acid sequence: CASSLGPGGSYYEQYV.

This clone appeared many times. The chain couples TRBV5-4 to TRBJ2-2; TRBD1 is a possible D gene (5 bases). Germline-derived CDR1 and CDR2 are SGHNT and YYREEE (reference sequence). The CDR3 contains 13 residues. Trimming cost V 4 bases and J 3 bases, with 7 bases left between them. DNA for the CDR3: TGTGCCAGCAGCACAGGATACACCGGGGAGCTGTTTTTT. Translated, it gives CASSTGYTGELFF.

The chain joins TRBV27 to TRBJ2-7; 12 nucleotides line up with TRBD2. This CDR3 is 13 amino acids long. V dropped 8 bases and J dropped 5; count of bases not matched to a gene: 4. Germline assignment: CDR1 MNHEY and CDR2 SMNVEV (reference sequence). CDR3 amino acids: CASGLAGKDEQYV. The CDR3, as DNA: TGTGCCAGCGGACTAGCGGGAAAGGACGAGCAGTACGTC.

The V gene is TRBV15, the J gene TRBJ1-1; D gene unclear. Trimming shortened V by 3 bases and J by 2 bases, and 7 bases separated the two germline ends. The CDR3 totals 13 residues. The germline V gene has CDR1 LNHNV and CDR2 YYDKDF (reference sequence). CDR3 residues: CATSSHYNTEAFF. CDR3 DNA sequence: TGTGCCACCAGCAGCCACTACAACACTGAAGCTTTCTTT.

The chain has TRBV25-1 and TRBJ2-5; a possible D gene is TRBD2 (6 bases). This CDR3 is built from 14 residues. V shed 3 bases and J shed 5 bases, with 13 bases lying between them. From germline, CDR1 is MGHDK and CDR2 SYGVNS. DNA for the CDR3: TGTGCCAGCAGTGATGGACGGAGGGTCGAGACCCAGTACTTC. Protein product: CASSDGRRVETQYF.

This clone was counted a few times. The rearrangement links TRBV19 to TRBJ1-5; D gene unclear. The V gene lost 4 bases and the J gene lost 7 bases, with 17 bases spanning the gap. Looked up from germline, CDR1 is LNHDA and CDR2 is SQIVND (reference sequence). This CDR3 is built from 15 residues. Written as DNA, the CDR3 is TGTGCCAGTAGTAAGATGGAGGGTGGGAAGCAGCCCCAGCATTTT. Its protein product is CASSKMEGGKQPQHF.

The chain is built from TRBV6-5 and TRBJ2-7; 10 nucleotides line up with TRBD2. The CDR3 totals 14 residues. Trimming removed 7 bases from V and 2 bases from J; junction bases left unmatched: 5. Per the germline V gene, CDR1 is MNHEY and CDR2 is SVGAGI. CDR3 loop: CASKGLAGAYEQYV. CDR3 coding DNA: TGTGCCAGCAAGGGCCTAGCGGGGGCCTACGAGCAGTACGTC.

The chain carries TRBV19 and TRBJ2-5; maybe TRBD2 (5 bases). CDR3 length equals 13 residues. V gave up 10 bases and J gave up 5 bases, with 17 bases separating them. Germline V gene lookup returns CDR1 LNHDA and CDR2 SQIVND (reference sequence). The CDR3: CATKPGSGETQYF. The CDR3 DNA reads as TGTGCCACCAAACCGGGGTCAGGCGAGACCCAGTACTTC.

The chain links TRBV9 to TRBJ2-2, with D perhaps matching TRBD1 (6 bases). The CDR3 spans 15 residues. The germline CDR1 and CDR2 sequences are SGDLS and YYNGEE. Trimming shortened V by 2 bases and J by 7 bases, and 15 bases separated the two germline ends. The CDR3 sequence: CASSVVGAPSGELFF. In DNA form, the CDR3 reads TGTGCCAGCAGCGTGGTGGGGGCCCCTAGCGGGGAGCTGTTTTTT.

The V and J genes are TRBV5-1 and TRBJ2-5, with unresolved D. Per the germline V gene, CDR1 is SGHRS and CDR2 is YFSETQ. The CDR3 is made up of 13 amino acids. V gave up 0 bases and J gave up 5 bases, with 8 bases separating them. CDR3 bases: TGCGCCAGCAGCTTGGCGTCGAGTGAGACCCAGTACTTC. Amino acid sequence: CASSLASSETQYF.

V usage is TRBV18 and J usage is TRBJ1-1; D might be TRBD1 (6 bases). The ends were cut back, 3 bases at V and 3 bases at J, with 11 bases in the middle. There are 14 residues in the CDR3. CDR1 is KGHSH, CDR2 LQKENI, per germline. Here the CDR3 DNA reads TGTGCCAGCTCACCGACCCCAGGGGACACTGAAGCTTTCTTT. Protein product: CASSPTPGDTEAFF.

This sequence joins TRBV19 and TRBJ1-5, with TRBD1 matching 11 bases. Germline CDR1 is LNHDA and CDR2 is SQIVND (reference sequence). The length of the CDR3 is 16 residues. With V trimmed by 7 bases and J by 1 base, 6 bases remained unmatched. This CDR3 reads CASIPDRGQSNQPQHF. Here the CDR3 DNA reads TGTGCCAGTATCCCGGACAGGGGGCAAAGCAATCAGCCCCAGCATTTT.

CDR3 DNA sequence: TGTGCCAGCAGTCGAACCTCCGGGACTAGCGGGGGTCGGAGCACAGATACGCAGTATTTT. Translated: CASSRTSGTSGGRSTDTQYF. The V and J genes are TRBV28 and TRBJ2-3; 14 bases match TRBD2. V shed 5 bases and J 0 bases; nucleotides not matched to a gene: 13. The germline gives CDR1 MDHEN, CDR2 SYDVKM. There are 20 residues in the CDR3.

The CDR3 is CASSRWGAGYTF. The DNA for the CDR3 is TGTGCCAGCAGCAGATGGGGGGCTGGCTACACCTTC. V gene TRBV14 combines with J gene TRBJ1-2; a weak D match, TRBD1 (6 bases). Deletions cut 5 bases from V and 7 bases from J, with 11 bases between. There are 12 residues in the CDR3. Germline CDR1 is SGHDN and CDR2 is FVKESK.

The gene calls are TRBV18 and TRBJ1-4; no clear D gene. The CDR3 is made up of 13 amino acids. Germline V lookup: CDR1 KGHSH, CDR2 LQKENI. V lost 6 bases and J lost 1, with 6 bases in between. CDR3 bases: TGTGCCAGCTCTTTTAAAACTAATGAAAAACTGTTTTTT. This sequence encodes CASSFKTNEKLFF.

This rearrangement joins TRBV7-8 to TRBJ2-1; tentative D call: TRBD1 (6 bases). Trimming removed 5 bases from V and 9 bases from J, with 20 bases in between. Germline values: CDR1 SGHVS, CDR2 FQNEAQ. CDR3 size: 15 residues. Here the CDR3 reads CASSLGQGQHGEQFF. CDR3 DNA sequence: TGTGCCAGCAGCCTCGGACAAGGACAGCATGGTGAGCAGTTCTTC.

The V call is TRBV14, the J call TRBJ1-1; no definite D call. The V gene's germline CDR1 is SGHDN and CDR2 FVKESK. CDR3 length: 13 residues. Trimming removed 7 bases from V and 0 bases from J, with 9 bases in between. In nucleotides, the CDR3 is TGTGCCAGCACCCGTACAGTGAACACTGAAGCTTTCTTT. Amino acids: CASTRTVNTEAFF.

The chain carries TRBV5-1 and TRBJ1-5; 7 bases are a match to TRBD1. Germline-derived CDR1 and CDR2 are SGHRS and YFSETQ. V shed 4 bases and J 4 bases; nucleotides not matched to a gene: 5. This CDR3 contains 14 residues. In DNA form, the CDR3 reads TGCGCCAGCAGCAGGACAGGAGATAATCAGCCCCAGCATTTT. Its translation: CASSRTGDNQPQHF. The variable domain in full, completed from reference TRBV5-1 and TRBJ1-5, reads KAGVTQTPRYLIKTRGQQVTLSCSPISGHRSVSWYQQTPGQGLQFLFEYFSETQRNKGNFPGRFSGRQFSNSRSEMNVSTLELGDSALYLCASSRTGDNQPQHFGDGTRLSIL.

V gene TRBV28 combines with J gene TRBJ1-5, with D maybe TRBD1 (6 bases). The V end lost 4 bases, the J end lost 1 base, and 11 bases lay between the germline ends. The CDR3 covers 15 residues. Germline V CDR1 and CDR2: MDHEN, SYDVKM. The CDR3 bases are TGTGCCAGCAGTTACGGGGGCGGAAGCAATCAGCCCCAGCATTTT. Its protein is CASSYGGGSNQPQHF. The full variable domain, its missing parts supplied by reference TRBV28 and TRBJ1-5, is DVKVTQSSRYLVKRTGEKVFLECVQDMDHENMFWYRQDPGLGLRLIYFSYDVKMKEKGDIPEGYSVSREKKERFSLILESASTNQTSMYLCASSYGGGSNQPQHFGDGTRLSIL.

The chain uses TRBV3-1 (or the pseudogene TRBV3-2) and TRBJ1-4, with 11 bases that match TRBD1. The V gene's germline CDR1 is LGHDT and CDR2 YNNKEL (reference sequence). The CDR3 is 15 amino acids. V was clipped by 3 bases and J by 7 bases; unmatched bases: 4. DNA for the CDR3: TGTGCCAGCAGCCAGCCCGGGACAGGGGGTGAAAAACTGTTTTTT. Translation gives CASSQPGTGGEKLFF.

This chain links TRBV6-2 or TRBV6-3 with TRBJ1-2, with D unclear. Per germline, CDR1 MNHEY and CDR2 SVGEGT. This CDR3 has 14 amino acids. Deletions cut 4 bases from V and 2 bases from J, with 11 bases between. CDR3 DNA sequence: TGTGCCAGCAGTTTAGCGGTGATCAACTATGGCTACACCTTC. Amino acids: CASSLAVINYGYTF.

The sample holds a few counts of this clone. V and J are TRBV2 and TRBJ1-6; unclear D gene. Germline loops: CDR1 SNHLY, CDR2 FYNNEI. Trimming left V 6 bases short and J 3 bases short, with 6 bases between. The CDR3 has 13 amino acids. In nucleotides, the CDR3 is TGTGCCAGCAGCTACAACTATAATTCACCCCTCCACTTT. Protein product: CASSYNYNSPLHF.

This rearrangement joins TRBV6-6 to TRBJ1-2; D might be TRBD1 (5 bases). Trimming took 4 bases from V and 8 from J, leaving 17 bases between them. Germline V gives CDR1 MNHNY, CDR2 SVGAGI (reference sequence). The CDR3 consists of 14 residues. CDR3 DNA sequence: TGTGCCAGCAGTTCCGCCGACGGGGGGAAAGGCTACACCTTC. Translating gives CASSSADGGKGYTF.

The V gene is TRBV6-2 or TRBV6-3, the J gene TRBJ2-4; D unclear. The V end was cut by 4 bases, the J end by 9 bases, with 7 bases between. Germline V CDR1 and CDR2: MNHEY, SVGEGT. The length of the CDR3 is 11 residues. The CDR3, as DNA: TGTGCCAGCAGTTTCAACGTCATTCAGTACTTC. Translating it yields CASSFNVIQYF.

This clone was seen a handful of times. The chain uses TRBV11-3 and TRBJ1-1; D perhaps matches TRBD1 (5 bases). Germline CDR1 is SGHNT and CDR2 is YENEEA. This CDR3 has 14 residues. The V gene lost 5 bases and the J gene lost 1 base, with 11 bases spanning the gap. DNA for the CDR3: TGTGCCAGCAGCCAGGGCAGCTGGAACACTGAAGCTTTCTTT. It codes for CASSQGSWNTEAFF.

The V gene is TRBV3-1 (or the pseudogene TRBV3-2), the J gene TRBJ2-7, with D unclear. Trimming cost V 3 bases and J 3 bases, with 6 bases left between them. Per germline, CDR1 LGHDT and CDR2 YNNKEL (reference sequence). The CDR3 loop spans 12 amino acids. The CDR3: CASSHGGYEQYV. CDR3 sequence (DNA): TGTGCCAGCAGCCATGGCGGCTACGAGCAGTACGTC.

This sequence joins TRBV11-2 and TRBJ1-3, with TRBD1 identical over 8 bases. This CDR3 is built from 16 residues. Per germline, CDR1 SGHAT and CDR2 FQNNGV. J gave up 1 base and V 4 bases, and 6 bases lay outside the gene matches. CDR3 protein: CASSSFWTGSGNTIYF. In nucleotides, the CDR3 is TGTGCCAGCAGCTCCTTCTGGACAGGGTCTGGAAACACCATATATTTT.

The rearrangement uses TRBV9 and TRBJ2-2; maybe TRBD1 (6 bases). Germline CDR1 is SGDLS and CDR2 is YYNGEE. There are 14 residues in the CDR3. Between the trimmed V and J ends, which lost 4 bases and 3 bases, there was a span of 10 bases. This chain's CDR3 is CASSPGQHTGELFF. DNA for the CDR3: TGTGCCAGCAGCCCAGGACAGCACACCGGGGAGCTGTTTTTT.

The V and J genes are TRBV28 and TRBJ2-3; D is undetermined. CDR1 and CDR2 (germline): MDHEN, SYDVKM. CDR3 length: 13 amino acids. V lost 2 bases, J lost 6 bases, and 9 bases lay in between. The DNA of the CDR3 is TGTGCCAGCAGTTTACTGGGGAAGGATACGCAGTATTTT. It codes for CASSLLGKDTQYF.

This chain links TRBV28 with TRBJ2-1; TRBD2 aligns across 10 bases. The CDR3 sequence is 15 residues long. Trimming cost V 2 bases and J 6 bases; bases outside gene matches: 4. The V gene's germline CDR1 is MDHEN and CDR2 SYDVKM. CDR3 protein: CASSLPLAGANEQFF. CDR3 in DNA: TGTGCCAGCAGTTTACCCCTAGCGGGGGCCAATGAGCAGTTCTTC.